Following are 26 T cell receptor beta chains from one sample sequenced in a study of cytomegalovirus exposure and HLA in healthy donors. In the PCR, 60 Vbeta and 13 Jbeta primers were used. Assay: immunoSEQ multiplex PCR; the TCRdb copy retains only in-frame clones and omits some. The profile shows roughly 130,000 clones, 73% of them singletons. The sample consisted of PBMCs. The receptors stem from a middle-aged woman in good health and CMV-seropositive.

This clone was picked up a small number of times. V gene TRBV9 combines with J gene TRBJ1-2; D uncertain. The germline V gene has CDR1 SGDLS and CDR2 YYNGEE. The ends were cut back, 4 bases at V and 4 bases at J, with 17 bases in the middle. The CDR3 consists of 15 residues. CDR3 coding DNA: TGTGCCAGCAGCCCAGAGGAGGGCTGGGTCTATGGCTACACCTTC. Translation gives CASSPEEGWVYGYTF.

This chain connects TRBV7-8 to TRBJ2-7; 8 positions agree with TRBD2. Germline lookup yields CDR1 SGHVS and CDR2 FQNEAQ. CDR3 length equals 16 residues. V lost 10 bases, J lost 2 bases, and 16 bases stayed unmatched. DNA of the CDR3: TGTGCCACCTCCTCGGGGGGGGCTTACCTACCCTACGAGCAGTACTTC. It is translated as CATSSGGAYLPYEQYF.

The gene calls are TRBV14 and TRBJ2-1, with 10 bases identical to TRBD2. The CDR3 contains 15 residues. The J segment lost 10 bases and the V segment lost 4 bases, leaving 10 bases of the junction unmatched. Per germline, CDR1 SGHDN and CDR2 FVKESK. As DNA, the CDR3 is TGTGCCAGCAGCCTCCAACTAGCGGGACAGTCAGAGCAGTTCTTC. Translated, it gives CASSLQLAGQSEQFF.

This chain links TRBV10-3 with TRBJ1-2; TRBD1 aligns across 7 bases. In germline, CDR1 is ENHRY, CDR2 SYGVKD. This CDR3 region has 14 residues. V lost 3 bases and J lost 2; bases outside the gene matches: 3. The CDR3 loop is CAISDSTGNYGYTF. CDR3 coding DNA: TGTGCCATCAGTGATTCGACAGGGAACTATGGCTACACCTTC.

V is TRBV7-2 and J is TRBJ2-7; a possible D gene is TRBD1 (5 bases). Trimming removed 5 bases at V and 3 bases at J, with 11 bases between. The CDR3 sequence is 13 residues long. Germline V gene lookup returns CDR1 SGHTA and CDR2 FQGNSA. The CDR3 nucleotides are TGTGCCAGCAGCGTACAGCAGGGCTACGAGCAGTACTTC. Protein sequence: CASSVQQGYEQYF.

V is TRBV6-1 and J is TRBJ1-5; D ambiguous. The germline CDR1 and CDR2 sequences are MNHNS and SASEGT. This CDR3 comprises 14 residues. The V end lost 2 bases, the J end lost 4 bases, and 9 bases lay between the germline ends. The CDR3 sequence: CASSESTVNQPQHF. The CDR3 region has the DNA TGTGCCAGCAGTGAAAGTACAGTGAATCAGCCCCAGCATTTT.

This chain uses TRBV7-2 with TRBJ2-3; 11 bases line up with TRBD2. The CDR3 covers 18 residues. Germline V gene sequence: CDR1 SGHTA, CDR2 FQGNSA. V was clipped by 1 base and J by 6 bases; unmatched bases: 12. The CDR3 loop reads CASSLGVSGGALGDTQYF. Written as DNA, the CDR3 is TGTGCCAGCAGCTTAGGGGTTAGCGGGGGGGCCCTGGGTGATACGCAGTATTTT.

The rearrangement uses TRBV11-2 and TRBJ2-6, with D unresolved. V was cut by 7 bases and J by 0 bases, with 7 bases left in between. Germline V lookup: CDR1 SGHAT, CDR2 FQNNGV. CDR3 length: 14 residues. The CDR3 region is CASTDFSGANVLTF. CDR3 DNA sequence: TGTGCCAGCACCGACTTCTCTGGGGCCAACGTCCTGACTTTC. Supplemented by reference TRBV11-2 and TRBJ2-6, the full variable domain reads EAGVAQSPRYKIIEKRQSVAFWCNPISGHATLYWYQQILGQGPKLLIQFQNNGVVDDSQLPKDRFSAERLKGVDSTLKIQPAKLEDSAVYLCASTDFSGANVLTFGAGSRLTVL.

The CDR3 region has the DNA TGTGCCAGTAGTATAGTGAGAGCGGGGGGGCATACGCAGTATTTT. It encodes CASSIVRAGGHTQYF. The chain joins TRBV19 to TRBJ2-3; 10 bases are shared with TRBD2. The CDR3 spans 15 residues. V lost 1 base and J lost 7; bases outside the gene matches: 5. Germline CDR1 is LNHDA and CDR2 is SQIVND (reference sequence). Drawing the rest from reference TRBV19 and TRBJ2-3, the complete variable domain is DGGITQSPKYLFRKEGQNVTLSCEQNLNHDAMYWYRQDPGQGLRLIYYSQIVNDFQKGDIAEGYSVSREKKESFPLTVTSAQKNPTAFYLCASSIVRAGGHTQYFGPGTRLTVL.

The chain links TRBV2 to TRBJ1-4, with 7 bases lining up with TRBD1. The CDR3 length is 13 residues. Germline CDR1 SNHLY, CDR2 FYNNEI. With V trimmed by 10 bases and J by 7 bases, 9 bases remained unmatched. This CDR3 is CATTGDIIEKLFF. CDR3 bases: TGTGCCACCACAGGGGACATTATTGAAAAACTGTTTTTT.

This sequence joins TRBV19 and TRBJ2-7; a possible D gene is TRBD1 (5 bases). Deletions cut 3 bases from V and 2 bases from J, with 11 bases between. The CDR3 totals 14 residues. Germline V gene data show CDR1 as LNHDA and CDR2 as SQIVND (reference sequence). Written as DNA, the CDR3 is TGTGCCAGTAGTATTACAGGACAAGCCTACGAGCAGTACTTC. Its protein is CASSITGQAYEQYF.

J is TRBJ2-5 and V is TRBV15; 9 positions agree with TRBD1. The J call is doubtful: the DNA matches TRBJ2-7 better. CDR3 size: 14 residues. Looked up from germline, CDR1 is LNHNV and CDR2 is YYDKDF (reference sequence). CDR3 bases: TGTGCCACCAGCAGGGGACAGGGATCCTACGAGCAGTACTTC. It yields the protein CATSRGQGSYEQYF.

CDR3 region: CASSHRSRVRTSYNEQFF. The CDR3 DNA follows: TGTGCCAGCAGTCACAGAAGCAGGGTACGTACTTCCTACAATGAGCAGTTCTTC. The chain carries TRBV28 and TRBJ2-1; a weak D match, TRBD1 (5 bases). V lost 5 bases, J lost 1 base, and 21 bases lay in between. CDR3 length: 18 amino acids. Germline CDR1 reads MDHEN; CDR2 reads SYDVKM.

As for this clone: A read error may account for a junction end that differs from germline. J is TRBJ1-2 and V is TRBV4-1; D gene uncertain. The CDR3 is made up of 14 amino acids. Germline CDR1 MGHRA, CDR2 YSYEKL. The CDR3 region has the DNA TGTGCCAGCAGCCAGGAGCAATTTAACTATGGCTACACCTTC. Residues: CASSQEQFNYGYTF.

The CDR3 here is CASSLTGQGLGYTF. Written as DNA, the CDR3 is TGTGCCAGCAGCTTAACGGGACAGGGTCTTGGCTACACCTTC. The chain recombines TRBV7-3 with TRBJ1-2; 9 positions match TRBD1. V was pared by 0 bases and J by 7 bases, with 3 bases of the junction left unmatched. CDR1 and CDR2 from the germline V gene are SGHTA and FQGTGA. This CDR3 is built from 14 residues.

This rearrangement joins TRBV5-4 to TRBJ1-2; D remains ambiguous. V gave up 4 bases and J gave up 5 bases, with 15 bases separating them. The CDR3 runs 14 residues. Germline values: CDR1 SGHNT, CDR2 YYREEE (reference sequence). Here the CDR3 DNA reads TGTGCCAGCAGCCCAGGTCGGCTGAGTTATGGCTACACCTTC. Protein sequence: CASSPGRLSYGYTF.

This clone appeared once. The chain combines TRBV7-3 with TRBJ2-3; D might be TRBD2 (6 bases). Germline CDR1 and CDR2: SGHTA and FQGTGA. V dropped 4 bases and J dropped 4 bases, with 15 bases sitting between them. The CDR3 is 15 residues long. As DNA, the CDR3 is TGTGCCAGCAGCTCGATGCCGGGAGCCCCAGATACGCAGTATTTT. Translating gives CASSSMPGAPDTQYF. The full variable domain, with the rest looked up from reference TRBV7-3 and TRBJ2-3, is GAGVSQTPSNKVTEKGKYVELRCDPISGHTALYWYRQSLGQGPEFLIYFQGTGAADDSGLPNDRFFAVRPEGSVSTLKIQRTERGDSAVYLCASSSMPGAPDTQYFGPGTRLTVL.

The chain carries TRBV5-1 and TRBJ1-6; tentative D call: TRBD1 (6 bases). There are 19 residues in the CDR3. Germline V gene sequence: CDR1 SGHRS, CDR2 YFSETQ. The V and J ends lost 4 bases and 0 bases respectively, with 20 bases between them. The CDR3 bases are TGCGCCAGCAGCCCCGACGGATCAGGGACAAGCTCCTATAATTCACCCCTCCACTTT. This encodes CASSPDGSGTSSYNSPLHF.

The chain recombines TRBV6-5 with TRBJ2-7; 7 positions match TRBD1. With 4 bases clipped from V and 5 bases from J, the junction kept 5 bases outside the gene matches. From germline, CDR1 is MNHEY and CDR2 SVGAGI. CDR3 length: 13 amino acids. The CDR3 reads CASSSTGMHEQYF. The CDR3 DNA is TGTGCCAGCAGTTCGACAGGGATGCACGAGCAGTACTTC.

The CDR3 coding sequence is TGCGCCAGCAGCCAAGTCGCCGGGACTAGCAAAGAGACCCAGTACTTC. It translates to CASSQVAGTSKETQYF. The chain links TRBV4-3 to TRBJ2-5; TRBD2 matches 9 bases. The CDR3 is made up of 16 amino acids. Trimming took 1 base from V and 3 from J; bases not matched to a gene: 6. From germline, CDR1 is LGHNA and CDR2 YSLEER.

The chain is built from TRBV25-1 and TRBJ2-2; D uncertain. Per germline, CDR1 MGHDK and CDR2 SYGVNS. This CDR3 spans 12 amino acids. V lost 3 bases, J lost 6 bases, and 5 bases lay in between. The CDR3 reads CASSEGPGELFF. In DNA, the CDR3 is TGTGCCAGCAGTGAGGGCCCCGGGGAGCTGTTTTTT.

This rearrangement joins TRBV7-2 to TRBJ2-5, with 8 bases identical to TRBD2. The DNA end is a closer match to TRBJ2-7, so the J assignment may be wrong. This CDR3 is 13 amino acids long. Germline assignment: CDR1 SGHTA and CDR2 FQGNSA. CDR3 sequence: CASSDGTSYEQYF. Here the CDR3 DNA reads TGTGCCAGCAGCGATGGGACTAGCTACGAGCAGTACTTC.

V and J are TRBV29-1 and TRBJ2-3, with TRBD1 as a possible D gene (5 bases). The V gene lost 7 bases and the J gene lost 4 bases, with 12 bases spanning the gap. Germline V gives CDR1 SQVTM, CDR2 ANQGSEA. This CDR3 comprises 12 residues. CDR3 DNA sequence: TGCAGCGCCGGCAGGGTTGCAGATACGCAGTATTTT. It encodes CSAGRVADTQYF.

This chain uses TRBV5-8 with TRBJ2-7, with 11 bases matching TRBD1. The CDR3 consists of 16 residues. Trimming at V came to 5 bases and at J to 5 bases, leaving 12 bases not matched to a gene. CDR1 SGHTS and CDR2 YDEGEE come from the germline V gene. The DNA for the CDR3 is TGTGCCAGCAGTCCAGAAATTGGGACAGGGGGGAACGAGCAGTACTTC. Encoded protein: CASSPEIGTGGNEQYF.

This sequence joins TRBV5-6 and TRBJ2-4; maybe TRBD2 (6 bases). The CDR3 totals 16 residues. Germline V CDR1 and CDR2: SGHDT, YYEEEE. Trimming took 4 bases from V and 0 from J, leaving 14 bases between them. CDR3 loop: CASSPRGTVAKNIQYF. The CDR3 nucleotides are TGTGCCAGCAGCCCCCGGGGGACTGTAGCCAAAAACATTCAGTACTTC.

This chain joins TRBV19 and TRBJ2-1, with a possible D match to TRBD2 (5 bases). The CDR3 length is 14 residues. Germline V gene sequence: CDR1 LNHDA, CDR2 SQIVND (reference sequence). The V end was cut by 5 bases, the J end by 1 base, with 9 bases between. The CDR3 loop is CASSWPGSYNEQFF. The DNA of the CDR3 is TGTGCCAGTAGTTGGCCGGGATCCTACAATGAGCAGTTCTTC.